This is a list of T cell receptor beta chains from one sample in a study of early T cells in non-severe SARS-CoV-2 infection. TCRdb ran MiXCR on the 5' RACE reads and lists one entry per CDR3 protein. This sample yields 80,000 to 95,000 distinct CDR3 sequences, of which around 13% are seen a single time; over 1.2% belongs to the top ten. The specimen was whole blood. These receptors came from an adult who was a healthcare worker with PCR-confirmed SARS-CoV-2 infection or an uninfected control (not recorded which). Each CDR3 is given with its conserved first and last residue. The D gene is left open where the match is weak. The size entry is marked missing in some rows and otherwise reads once, few, many or a size class.

D,size,V,CDR3
NA,many,TRBV5-4,CASTDNSWDYGYTF
NA,NA,TRBV27,CASSPNSLRSSYEQYF
NA,NA,TRBV6-1,CASGWSVTALF
NA,few,TRBV12-3/TRBV12-4,CASSLAPREKLFF
NA,few,TRBV7-2,CASSLEVYAETQYF
TRBD1,NA,TRBV10-3,CAIARDRGRDQPQHF
NA,few,TRBV20-1,CSARTETYEQYF
TRBD1,NA,TRBV7-3,CASSPGQGYFSEAFF
NA,NA,TRBV29-1,CSATSGNTEAFF
TRBD1,few,TRBV29-1,CSVAGTGSSYEQYF
TRBD2,NA,TRBV18,CASSPRTSGGLQETQYF
TRBD2,once,TRBV4-1,CASSQIAGGTDTQYF
NA,many,TRBV11-2,CASSSIGAPGSYNEQFF
TRBD1,NA,TRBV29-1,CSVASGTGFTEAFF
NA,many,TRBV9,CASSVEVGLGRGYTF